This entry lists 8 T cell receptor beta chains sequenced from one sample in a study of regulatory T cells in long-lasting Graves disease. Stated time point: newly diagnosed GD, antithyroid drugs for less than 3 months. The authors made the TCR library using RNA they extracted from PBMCs. Construction of TCR beta libraries relied on iRepertoire HTBI primers and on Arm-PCR targeting CDR3 regions. In TCRdb, the multiplex PCR reads were re-called with MiXCR into one record per CDR3 protein. This repertoire shows around 240,000 distinct CDR3 sequences, under 20% found once; its top ten account for about 14%. These data were likewise used in another study, on T cells in Graves' hyperthyroidism and ophthalmopathy.

The sequencing here drew on peripheral blood mononuclear cells (PBMCs), taken at new diagnosis, from a patient treated with antithyroid drugs. These receptors were taken from a woman in her thirties with Graves disease.

This clonotype was counted a few times. With a much larger clone just one base away, this may be a read error. The chain joins TRBV6-2 or TRBV6-3 to TRBJ1-5; D is unclear. The CDR3 runs 13 residues. Trimming pared 6 bases from V and 4 bases from J, leaving 10 bases between. In germline, CDR1 is MNHEY, CDR2 SVGEGT. Written as DNA, the CDR3 is TGTGCCAGCAGAGCGGAACCGAATCAGCCCCAGCATTTT. Translating it yields CASRAEPNQPQHF.

The chain has TRBV27 and TRBJ2-2; D call uncertain. The V gene lost 0 bases and the J gene lost 3 bases, with 11 bases spanning the gap. This CDR3 contains 16 residues. CDR1 and CDR2 (germline): MNHEY, SMNVEV (reference sequence). In nucleotides, the CDR3 is TGTGCCAGCAGTTTATCCATCAGGCCCGACACCGGGGAGCTGTTTTTT. This translates into CASSLSIRPDTGELFF.

Note on this clonotype: One base away lies a much larger clone, so this may be a sequencing read error. The CDR3 does not close with the conserved phenylalanine or tryptophan, likely indicating a read error. The DNA for the CDR3 is TGTGCCAGCAGTGAAGGGAGAAACCTCTCCTACGAGCAGTACTTA. This translates into CASSEGRNLSYEQYL. This chain uses TRBV2 with TRBJ2-7; no definite D call. Trimming took off 1 base at V and 0 bases at J, with 10 bases between the two ends. Germline-derived CDR1 and CDR2 are SNHLY and FYNNEI. This CDR3 has 15 residues.

This clonotype was recorded many times. This chain joins TRBV18 and TRBJ1-4; TRBD1 is a possible D gene (6 bases). CDR3 length: 16 amino acids. Between the trimmed V and J ends, which lost 4 bases and 0 bases, there was a span of 12 bases. Germline V gene lookup returns CDR1 KGHSH and CDR2 LQKENI. The CDR3 loop reads CASSQSGQSTNEKLFF. CDR3 sequence (DNA): TGTGCCAGCTCACAGTCCGGACAGTCAACTAATGAAAAACTGTTTTTT.

The rearrangement uses TRBV20-1 and TRBJ1-6; D possibly corresponds to TRBD1 (5 bases). The CDR3 contains 15 residues. V was shortened by 5 bases and J by 7 bases, with 18 bases between the two germline ends. Germline values: CDR1 DFQATT, CDR2 SNEGSKA (reference sequence). The CDR3 DNA is TGCAGTGCTCCCCTAGCGGGGGGAAGAAATTCACCCCTCCACTTT. This encodes CSAPLAGGRNSPLHF.

The chain has TRBV19 and TRBJ2-5; perhaps TRBD1 as D (5 bases). V lost 5 bases to trimming and J lost 5 bases, with 15 bases between them. The CDR3 consists of 14 residues. Germline CDR1 reads LNHDA; CDR2 reads SQIVND (reference sequence). This chain's CDR3 is CASSQGVLRETQYF. The CDR3 DNA reads as TGTGCCAGTAGTCAGGGCGTCCTGAGGGAGACCCAGTACTTC. The full variable domain, in which reference TRBV19 and TRBJ2-5 provide the parts outside the CDR3, is DGGITQSPKYLFRKEGQNVTLSCEQNLNHDAMYWYRQDPGQGLRLIYYSQIVNDFQKGDIAEGYSVSREKKESFPLTVTSAQKNPTAFYLCASSQGVLRETQYFGPGTRLLVL.

The chain combines TRBV2 with TRBJ2-1, with 8 bases matching TRBD1. This CDR3 has 11 residues. The V and J ends lost 5 bases and 10 bases, in that order; junction bases with no gene match: 1. Per the germline V gene, CDR1 is SNHLY and CDR2 is FYNNEI. The CDR3 coding sequence is TGTGCCAGCAGTCGGACAGGGGAGCAGTTCTTC. Translation gives CASSRTGEQFF.

There are many counts of this clonotype. This sequence joins TRBV3-1 and TRBJ1-3; no firm D call. This CDR3 is 16 amino acids long. V gave up 1 base and J gave up 0 bases, with 10 bases separating them. Germline V gene sequence: CDR1 LGHDT, CDR2 YNNKEL (reference sequence). CDR3 bases: TGTGCCAGCAGCCAAGGAGGTCTCCTCTCTGGAAACACCATATATTTT. Translated, it gives CASSQGGLLSGNTIYF. Together with reference TRBV3-1 and TRBJ1-3, the CDR3 gives the full variable domain: DTAVSQTPKYLVTQMGNDKSIKCEQNLGHDTMYWYKQDSKKFLKIMFSYNNKELIINETVPNRFSPKSPDKAHLNLHINSLELGDSAVYFCASSQGGLLSGNTIYFGEGSWLTVV.